One T cell receptor (beta chain) is described in this entry. Patients chosen for sequencing had CD8+CD57+ cells that had expanded, as shown by flow cytometry. CDR1 and CDR2 (germline): SGHTA, FQGNSA. The CDR3 spans 15 residues. After removal of 2 bases from V and 6 bases from J, the junction contained 5 bases not matched to a gene. The data derive from a study of CD8+CD57+ T cells in acquired aplastic anemia. CDR3 and TCR beta VDJ profiling relied on genomic DNA as the template. Using its own MiXCR run on the reads, TCRdb lists one record per CDR3 protein. The top ten clones hold 3.2% of a sample with approximately 170,000 distinct CDR3 sequences, roughly half of them seen once.

The sample was sorted CD4+, CD8+, or CD8+CD57+ T cells (not recorded which) from PBMCs. The chain has TRBV7-2 and TRBJ1-3; the match to TRBD1 covers 9 bases. The source of this sequence is a human donor with aplastic anemia. CDR3: CASSLWDREANTIYF. In DNA, the CDR3 is TGTGCCAGCAGCTTATGGGACAGGGAGGCAAACACCATATATTTT.